The 26 T cell receptor beta chains below were found in one sample sequenced in a study of shared clonotypes between healthy human individuals (dated by TCRdb to 2020 to 2021). The library relied on the immunoSEQ multiplex PCR assay. TCRdb obtained this table from immuneACCESS and retained in-frame rearrangements with V and J assigned. These tables miss some clones; where compared with another copy, unresolved V genes account for less than half of the shortfall, and the remainder is unexplained. This sample gives some 500,000 clones in total; approximately 95% of them show up just once. The ten biggest clones cover 0.05% to 0.07% of the sample. The sample consisted of naive CD4+ T cells sorted from blood. What this sample's cell subset or site label stands for: CD45RA+ positively selected. Every receptor here comes from a woman in her 30s in good health.

CDR3 bases: TGTGCCAGCAGTGACGGGACTCTCGGAGGTGAGCAGTTCTTC. Its protein product is CASSDGTLGGEQFF. The V and J genes are TRBV2 and TRBJ2-1; maybe TRBD2 (6 bases). Germline CDR1 is SNHLY and CDR2 is FYNNEI. The length of the CDR3 is 14 residues. Trimming removed 3 bases at V and 9 bases at J, with 15 bases between.

The genes are TRBV7-9 and TRBJ2-1; TRBD2 agrees at 11 bases. Trimming at V came to 5 bases and at J to 6 bases, leaving 12 bases not matched to a gene. The CDR3 loop spans 17 amino acids. CDR1 and CDR2 (germline): SEHNR, FQNEAQ (reference sequence). CDR3 in amino acids: CASSTLRVSGRANEQFF. As DNA, the CDR3 is TGTGCCAGCAGCACCCTCAGGGTTAGCGGGAGGGCCAATGAGCAGTTCTTC.

The rearrangement joins TRBV19 to TRBJ2-2; D is unresolved. The V end lost 1 base, the J end lost 2 bases, and 8 bases lay between the germline ends. Germline V CDR1 and CDR2: LNHDA, SQIVND (reference sequence). The length of the CDR3 is 15 residues. CDR3 region: CASSIGQSNTGELFF. CDR3 nucleotide sequence: TGTGCCAGTAGTATAGGGCAGAGCAACACCGGGGAGCTGTTTTTT.

The rearrangement links TRBV9 to TRBJ2-7; TRBD2 aligns across 9 bases. This CDR3 spans 18 amino acids. Trimming cost V 3 bases and J 0 bases; bases outside gene matches: 13. Germline values: CDR1 SGDLS, CDR2 YYNGEE. The CDR3 region has the DNA TGTGCCAGCAGCGCCGGGACTAGCACTCGAGGGACCTCCTACGAGCAGTACTTC. Its translation: CASSAGTSTRGTSYEQYF.

The V and J genes are TRBV5-1 and TRBJ2-7, with no clear D. V was clipped by 0 bases and J by 3 bases, with 7 bases between them. This CDR3 is 13 amino acids long. The germline CDR1 and CDR2 sequences are SGHRS and YFSETQ. The CDR3 coding sequence is TGCGCCAGCAGCTTGGCCTCGGGCTACGAGCAGTACTTC. Residues: CASSLASGYEQYF.

V is TRBV19 and J is TRBJ2-1; D may correspond to TRBD1 or TRBD2 (5 bases each). The CDR3 sequence is 17 residues long. Trimming shortened V by 6 bases and J by 0 bases, and 18 bases separated the two germline ends. Germline CDR1 is LNHDA and CDR2 is SQIVND (reference sequence). The CDR3 is CASSLRGAPSSYNEQFF. The DNA for the CDR3 is TGTGCCAGTAGCCTACGAGGGGCGCCGAGCTCCTACAATGAGCAGTTCTTC. Full variable domain (rest looked up from reference TRBV19 and TRBJ2-1): DGGITQSPKYLFRKEGQNVTLSCEQNLNHDAMYWYRQDPGQGLRLIYYSQIVNDFQKGDIAEGYSVSREKKESFPLTVTSAQKNPTAFYLCASSLRGAPSSYNEQFFGPGTRLTVL.

This clone showed up just once. V usage is TRBV5-1 and J usage is TRBJ1-1; D is unresolved. There are 14 residues in the CDR3. Germline CDR1 reads SGHRS; CDR2 reads YFSETQ. V was cut by 0 bases and J by 4 bases, with 10 bases left in between. CDR3: CASSLDLVRTEAFF. CDR3 nucleotide sequence: TGCGCCAGCAGCTTGGATTTGGTACGCACTGAAGCTTTCTTT.

The sample holds one count of this clone. The rearrangement joins TRBV5-1 to TRBJ2-3, with 11 bases fitting TRBD2. Unmatched junction bases numbered 8, after V lost 7 bases and J lost 4 bases. This CDR3 spans 15 amino acids. CDR1 is SGHRS, CDR2 YFSETQ, per germline. CDR3 loop: CASGTSGSTADTQYF. DNA of the CDR3: TGCGCCAGCGGAACTAGCGGGAGTACCGCAGATACGCAGTATTTT.

The V gene is TRBV28, the J gene TRBJ2-6; no clear D. V gave up 5 bases and J gave up 0 bases, with 8 bases separating them. Germline CDR1 and CDR2: MDHEN and SYDVKM. The CDR3 covers 15 residues. CDR3 in amino acids: CASSLVISGANVLTF. CDR3 in DNA: TGTGCCAGCAGTCTCGTTATCTCTGGGGCCAACGTCCTGACTTTC.

CDR3 amino acids: CASSLGGSGGTDTQYF. The CDR3, as DNA: TGTGCCAGCAGCTTAGGGGGTAGCGGGGGCACAGATACGCAGTATTTT. The gene calls are TRBV7-9 and TRBJ2-3, with TRBD2 matching 8 bases. CDR3 length: 16 residues. The ends lost 1 base at V and 1 base at J; junction bases unmatched: 4. In germline, CDR1 is SEHNR, CDR2 FQNEAQ (reference sequence).

The chain couples TRBV5-1 to TRBJ2-3; weak D call: TRBD2 (5 bases). The CDR3 contains 16 residues. Trimming removed 0 bases from V and 0 bases from J, with 11 bases in between. Germline V gene lookup returns CDR1 SGHRS and CDR2 YFSETQ. The CDR3 nucleotides are TGCGCCAGCAGCTTGGGGACTGCTCCTAGCACAGATACGCAGTATTTT. It is translated as CASSLGTAPSTDTQYF.

This chain uses TRBV5-1 with TRBJ2-3; TRBD2 aligns across 8 bases. This CDR3 contains 15 residues. Germline lookup yields CDR1 SGHRS and CDR2 YFSETQ. J lost 4 bases, V lost 0 bases, and 4 bases had no gene match. The DNA for the CDR3 is TGCGCCAGCAGCTTGGCCGAAGCGGGAGCAGATACGCAGTATTTT. Translation: CASSLAEAGADTQYF. The whole variable domain, remainder taken from reference TRBV5-1 and TRBJ2-3, is KAGVTQTPRYLIKTRGQQVTLSCSPISGHRSVSWYQQTPGQGLQFLFEYFSETQRNKGNFPGRFSGRQFSNSRSEMNVSTLELGDSALYLCASSLAEAGADTQYFGPGTRLTVL.

The V and J genes are TRBV5-1 and TRBJ2-1; 8 bases map to TRBD2. This CDR3 comprises 15 residues. Trimming took 1 base from V and 8 from J; bases not matched to a gene: 8. CDR1 and CDR2 (germline): SGHRS, YFSETQ. The CDR3 DNA is TGCGCCAGCAGCTTGAGTAGCGGGAACGAGGATGAGCAGTTCTTC. Amino acids: CASSLSSGNEDEQFF.

This chain joins TRBV11-2 and TRBJ2-1; D ambiguous. In germline, CDR1 is SGHAT, CDR2 FQNNGV. The CDR3 extends over 15 amino acids. V was clipped by 5 bases and J by 7 bases, with 18 bases between them. CDR3 amino acids: CASSRPNGGSNEQFF. The CDR3 bases are TGTGCCAGCAGCCGACCAAACGGTGGTAGTAATGAGCAGTTCTTC.

The chain joins TRBV10-3 to TRBJ2-7, with D unclear. This CDR3 is 15 amino acids long. V lost 2 bases, J lost 1 base, and 12 bases lay in between. Germline V CDR1 and CDR2: ENHRY, SYGVKD. CDR3: CAISELTWGSYEQYF. The CDR3 region has the DNA TGTGCCATCAGTGAGCTCACCTGGGGATCCTACGAGCAGTACTTC.

This clone was detected only a few times. The chain has TRBV2 and TRBJ1-2, with D hard to call. CDR1 SNHLY and CDR2 FYNNEI come from the germline V gene. V was cut by 6 bases and J by 3 bases, with 8 bases left in between. CDR3 size: 12 residues. CDR3 in DNA: TGTGCCAGCAGGGCCGGGGACTATGGCTACACCTTC. This codes for CASRAGDYGYTF.

This chain connects TRBV2 to TRBJ2-7; D remains ambiguous. Per the germline V gene, CDR1 is SNHLY and CDR2 is FYNNEI. V was shortened by 8 bases and J by 0 bases, with 8 bases between the two germline ends. The CDR3 is 12 amino acids. CDR3 in DNA: TGTGCCAGCGCTGGGAACTCCTACGAGCAGTACTTC. Translating gives CASAGNSYEQYF.

This chain joins TRBV18 and TRBJ1-1; D not resolved. The CDR3 length is 13 residues. Per germline, CDR1 KGHSH and CDR2 LQKENI. The V and J ends lost 5 bases and 1 base respectively, with 8 bases between them. CDR3 sequence (DNA): TGTGCCAGCTCATTGCGGGAGAACACTGAAGCTTTCTTT. This translates into CASSLRENTEAFF.

V usage is TRBV6-1 and J usage is TRBJ1-2; D is unclear. This CDR3 has 15 amino acids. Germline loops: CDR1 MNHNS, CDR2 SASEGT. V shed 11 bases and J shed 2 bases, with 21 bases lying between them. The CDR3 sequence: CAVAREATGNYGYTF. The DNA for the CDR3 is TGTGCCGTCGCTAGGGAAGCGACGGGGAACTATGGCTACACCTTC.

The V gene is TRBV2, the J gene TRBJ1-5, with 10 positions matching TRBD1. The CDR3 is 15 residues long. CDR1 and CDR2 (germline): SNHLY, FYNNEI. After removal of 6 bases from V and 6 bases from J, the junction contained 8 bases not matched to a gene. CDR3: CASRNGTGAFQPQHF. The CDR3, as DNA: TGTGCCAGCAGGAATGGGACAGGGGCTTTTCAGCCCCAGCATTTT.

This chain links TRBV25-1 with TRBJ1-4; D call uncertain. Germline V gene sequence: CDR1 MGHDK, CDR2 SYGVNS. The CDR3 extends over 13 amino acids. V lost 6 bases and J 0 bases, leaving 5 bases between the germline ends. The CDR3 DNA reads TGTGCCAGCAGCCCTCCAACTAATGAAAAACTGTTTTTT. This codes for CASSPPTNEKLFF.

The chain joins TRBV7-6 to TRBJ1-2; 11 nucleotides align to TRBD1. This CDR3 comprises 20 residues. The germline gives CDR1 SGHVS, CDR2 FNYEAQ. The V gene end was trimmed by 1 base and the J gene end by 4 bases; junction bases not matched to a gene: 17. Here the CDR3 reads CASSLGNFRGQGGSSYGYTF. In nucleotides, the CDR3 is TGTGCCAGCAGCTTAGGGAATTTTCGGGGACAGGGGGGTTCGAGCTATGGCTACACCTTC.

The chain employs TRBV19 and TRBJ2-2; 9 bases align to TRBD1. Trimming took 10 bases from V and 6 from J; bases not matched to a gene: 12. CDR1 is LNHDA and CDR2 is SQIVND in the germline V gene (reference sequence). There are 15 residues in the CDR3. CDR3 amino acids: CATQSGTGYSGELFF. CDR3 DNA sequence: TGTGCCACCCAATCCGGGACAGGGTATTCCGGGGAGCTGTTTTTT.

V usage is TRBV28 and J usage is TRBJ2-7; D might be TRBD1 or TRBD2, each matching 5 bases. The V gene's germline CDR1 is MDHEN and CDR2 SYDVKM. The CDR3 is 14 amino acids. Deletions cut 6 bases from V and 2 bases from J, with 14 bases between. CDR3: CASRTGWGTYEQYF. In nucleotides, the CDR3 is TGTGCCAGCAGAACGGGGTGGGGGACCTACGAGCAGTACTTC.

The chain links TRBV7-9 to TRBJ1-1; D is unresolved. Trimming removed 1 base at V and 8 bases at J, with 14 bases between. Germline lookup yields CDR1 SEHNR and CDR2 FQNEAQ (reference sequence). The CDR3 has 14 residues. For the CDR3, the DNA is TGTGCCAGCAGCTTAGAATGGCTACCTCAGGAAGCTTTCTTT. Translated: CASSLEWLPQEAFF.

The chain carries TRBV18 and TRBJ2-7; TRBD2 might be the D (5 bases). Trimming removed 1 base at V and 6 bases at J, with 16 bases between. The CDR3 contains 15 residues. Looked up from germline, CDR1 is KGHSH and CDR2 is LQKENI. The CDR3 loop reads CASSPREGEGTEQYF. The CDR3 DNA follows: TGTGCCAGCTCACCACGGGAAGGAGAGGGTACCGAGCAGTACTTC.